This entry is about one T cell receptor beta chain. Its antigen is not known. This specimen belongs to a study of T cell responses to AZD1222 COVID-19 vaccine. Study-level background: Second-dose recipients at about 4 or about 12 weeks were treated as one pooled group. General study results and limits: Possibly, clonal diversity was underestimated; donors were largely white British and included more females. Sampling captured repertoires only after the peak T cell response. Seropositive status at baseline applied to only five or six AZD1222 recipients.

Measured with immunoSEQ multiplex PCR; TCRdb has only the in-frame clones, and not every one. The table has around 100,000 clones, 80% to 90% seen once. This sample comprised peripheral blood, obtained on day 0 of AZD1222 vaccination. The source of this sequence is an adult in good health.

CDR3 DNA sequence: TGTGCCAGCAGTGGGGGAATGGACCTAGCGATAGTCACAGATACGCAGTATTTT. Its translation: CASSGGMDLAIVTDTQYF. This chain links TRBV6-1 with TRBJ2-3, with D possibly being TRBD2 (6 bases). CDR1 is MNHNS, CDR2 SASEGT, per germline. CDR3 length equals 18 residues. V lost 4 bases to trimming and J lost 2 bases, with 22 bases between them.